These 28 T cell receptor beta chains were all obtained from the same sample, sequenced in a study of PD-1 blockade in classical Hodgkin lymphoma. The patients all showed relapse after autologous stem cell transplantation, while their brentuximab vedotin exposure varied. TCRdb's table, derived via immunoSEQ multiplex PCR, lists solely in-frame clones and lacks some. The data hold about 41,000 clones, with roughly 70% observed a single time. Sequenced here: peripheral blood mononuclear cells (PBMCs), sampled at baseline. Receptors originate from a human donor with classical Hodgkin lymphoma.

The CDR3 spells CASSDGSGAVNEQFF. In DNA form, the CDR3 reads TGTGCCAGCAGTGACGGTTCCGGGGCAGTCAATGAGCAGTTCTTC. The chain employs TRBV25-1 and TRBJ2-1; the D gene could be TRBD1 or TRBD2 (5 bases each). The CDR3 spans 15 residues. Trimming took off 3 bases at V and 6 bases at J, with 15 bases between the two ends. Germline CDR1 and CDR2: MGHDK and SYGVNS.

The chain combines TRBV25-1 with TRBJ2-2; D is uncertain. V was pared by 6 bases and J by 6 bases, with 8 bases between. The V gene's germline CDR1 is MGHDK and CDR2 SYGVNS. This CDR3 is built from 12 residues. The CDR3 DNA reads as TGTGCCAGCAGAGGGATGTCCGGGGAGCTGTTTTTT. It yields the protein CASRGMSGELFF.

This chain links TRBV7-2 with TRBJ1-5; 7 bases align to TRBD1. The V and J ends lost 4 bases and 4 bases, in that order; junction bases with no gene match: 7. The germline gives CDR1 SGHTA, CDR2 FQGNSA. The CDR3 is made up of 15 amino acids. The CDR3 nucleotides are TGTGCCAGCAGCTCCAGGGGGGGAGTTAATCAGCCCCAGCATTTT. Translated: CASSSRGGVNQPQHF.

The CDR3 nucleotides are TGTGCCAGCAGCTTTGAGGGAAACACTGAAGCTTTCTTT. Translated: CASSFEGNTEAFF. The V and J genes are TRBV7-3 and TRBJ1-1; no clear D gene. The CDR3 is made up of 13 amino acids. CDR1 is SGHTA and CDR2 is FQGTGA in the germline V gene. V was trimmed by 3 bases and J by 2 bases, leaving 7 bases between them.

The chain recombines TRBV7-9 with TRBJ1-4, with a weak D call TRBD1 (6 bases). Trimming stripped 6 bases from V and 2 bases from J, with 10 bases between. Looked up from germline, CDR1 is SEHNR and CDR2 is FQNEAQ (reference sequence). This CDR3 is built from 14 residues. The CDR3 here is CASSTGSTNEKLFF. The CDR3 DNA is TGTGCCAGCAGTACAGGGTCTACTAATGAAAAACTGTTTTTT.

This chain uses TRBV4-1 with TRBJ2-7; 7 positions agree with TRBD2. CDR3 length: 16 amino acids. The V segment lost 0 bases and the J segment 6 bases; nucleotides outside the gene matches: 11. Per the germline V gene, CDR1 is MGHRA and CDR2 is YSYEKL. The DNA of the CDR3 is TGCGCCAGCAGCCAAGATCTTGGGGGAGGGCCCGGCGAGCAGTACTTC. Amino acids: CASSQDLGGGPGEQYF.

The chain links TRBV6-1 to TRBJ2-1; no reliable D call. CDR3 length: 12 amino acids. Germline V gene lookup returns CDR1 MNHNS and CDR2 SASEGT. Trimming shortened V by 8 bases and J by 5 bases, and 10 bases separated the two germline ends. The CDR3 DNA reads TGTGCCAGCGAGGAGCTAAACAATGAGCAGTTCTTC. Amino acids: CASEELNNEQFF.

CDR3: CASSPQGPGANVLTF. CDR3 coding DNA: TGTGCCAGCAGTCCGCAGGGACCTGGGGCCAACGTCCTGACTTTC. V gene TRBV6-5 combines with J gene TRBJ2-6; D could derive from TRBD1 or TRBD2 (5 bases each). The CDR3 sequence is 15 residues long. The germline gives CDR1 MNHEY, CDR2 SVGAGI. With 5 bases removed from V and 2 bases from J, the gap between germline ends came to 10 bases.

The chain recombines TRBV29-1 with TRBJ2-2, with TRBD1 matching 7 bases. Trimming cost V 6 bases and J 6 bases; bases outside gene matches: 10. The CDR3 is 14 amino acids. Germline-derived CDR1 and CDR2 are SQVTM and ANQGSEA. The CDR3, as DNA: TGCAGCGTCGACAACAGGGGAGAGGCCGGGGAGCTGTTTTTT. This codes for CSVDNRGEAGELFF.

The J gene is TRBJ2-2, the V gene TRBV7-3; 7 bases are a match to TRBD2. This CDR3 spans 16 amino acids. Trimming at V came to 1 base and at J to 8 bases, leaving 10 bases not matched to a gene. Germline assignment: CDR1 SGHTA and CDR2 FQGTGA. The CDR3 protein is CASSLKVGLVGGELFF. In DNA form, the CDR3 reads TGTGCCAGCAGCTTAAAGGTCGGACTAGTTGGTGGGGAGCTGTTTTTT.

The CDR3 region has the DNA TGTGCCAGCAGCTTTTCCATGGGCGAAAACATTCAGTACTTC. It codes for CASSFSMGENIQYF. The chain couples TRBV7-9 to TRBJ2-4; D is undetermined. CDR3 size: 14 residues. The V end was cut by 3 bases, the J end by 5 bases, with 11 bases between. CDR1 and CDR2 from the germline V gene are SEHNR and FQNEAQ (reference sequence).

This clone was counted a few times. This chain joins TRBV19 and TRBJ2-7; 10 bases map to TRBD1. Germline-derived CDR1 and CDR2 are LNHDA and SQIVND (reference sequence). The CDR3 covers 14 residues. V lost 10 bases to trimming and J lost 4 bases; unmatched junction nucleotides: 10. The CDR3 DNA reads as TGTGCCACTACGCGACAGGGGGCAGAATACGAGCAGTACTTC. It translates to CATTRQGAEYEQYF.

This clone was picked up a small number of times. The J gene is TRBJ2-7, the V gene TRBV21-1; the table calls TRBD1, which could not be checked here. TRBV21-1 is deemed a pseudogene. The CDR3 is made up of 16 amino acids. CDR3 DNA: TGTGCCAGCAGCAAAACCCCGGACAGGATGATTTACGAGCAGTACTTC. Protein: CASSKTPDRMIYEQYF.

The chain carries TRBV5-1 and TRBJ2-7, with 11 positions matching TRBD1. CDR3 length: 15 residues. In germline, CDR1 is SGHRS, CDR2 YFSETQ. Trimming took 4 bases from V and 5 from J; bases not matched to a gene: 8. The CDR3 loop reads CASSPGTGGRDEQYF. The CDR3 nucleotides are TGCGCCAGCAGCCCAGGGACAGGGGGTCGCGACGAGCAGTACTTC.

CDR3: CAWNRQGTDTQYF. The CDR3 nucleotides read TGTGCCTGGAACCGGCAGGGAACAGATACGCAGTATTTT. The rearrangement links TRBV30 to TRBJ2-3, with D possibly TRBD1 on 5 matching bases. CDR3 length: 13 residues. Germline values: CDR1 GTSNPN, CDR2 SVGIG (reference sequence). The V gene lost 4 bases and the J gene lost 3 bases, with 11 bases spanning the gap.

This chain connects TRBV30 to TRBJ1-1; no reliable D call. Germline assignment: CDR1 GTSNPN and CDR2 SVGIG (reference sequence). CDR3 length equals 13 residues. Trimming took off 3 bases at V and 3 bases at J, with 11 bases between the two ends. The chain's CDR3 is CAWSLGGDTEAFF. In DNA form, the CDR3 reads TGTGCCTGGAGCTTAGGAGGAGACACTGAAGCTTTCTTT.

The genes are TRBV7-2 and TRBJ2-1; possible D gene TRBD2, 5 bases. CDR3 length equals 15 residues. Trimming pared 1 base from V and 4 bases from J, leaving 11 bases between. Germline loops: CDR1 SGHTA, CDR2 FQGNSA. The CDR3 loop reads CASSLESGPYNEQFF. The CDR3 region has the DNA TGTGCCAGCAGCTTAGAGAGCGGTCCTTACAATGAGCAGTTCTTC.

This clone was seen a few times. Here the CDR3 DNA reads TGTGCCAGTACAAGGACAGGGACGAACTACACCTTC. Its translation is CASTRTGTNYTF. V gene TRBV19 combines with J gene TRBJ1-2, with 8 bases that match TRBD1. CDR3 length: 12 residues. The V gene end was trimmed by 7 bases and the J gene end by 10 bases; junction bases not matched to a gene: 8. In germline, CDR1 is LNHDA, CDR2 SQIVND (reference sequence). The entire variable domain, with the rest obtained from reference TRBV19 and TRBJ1-2, is as follows: DGGITQSPKYLFRKEGQNVTLSCEQNLNHDAMYWYRQDPGQGLRLIYYSQIVNDFQKGDIAEGYSVSREKKESFPLTVTSAQKNPTAFYLCASTRTGTNYTFGSGTRLTVV.

This chain joins TRBV5-5 and TRBJ1-5; D may be TRBD1 (6 bases). The ends were cut back, 4 bases at V and 5 bases at J, with 19 bases in the middle. The CDR3 totals 16 residues. Germline values: CDR1 SGHKS, CDR2 YYEKEE (reference sequence). For the CDR3, the DNA is TGTGCCAGCAGCACCCGGGGGTTGGGGGCCGATCAGCCCCAGCATTTT. Its protein is CASSTRGLGADQPQHF.

The chain is built from TRBV27 and TRBJ2-1; 9 nucleotides match TRBD2. Germline assignment: CDR1 MNHEY and CDR2 SMNVEV (reference sequence). After removal of 5 bases from V and 3 bases from J, the junction contained 11 bases not matched to a gene. The CDR3 is made up of 17 amino acids. The CDR3 nucleotides read TGTGCCAGCAGTCGGGACTTTAGCGGGAGCCTCTACAATGAGCAGTTCTTC. The encoded protein is CASSRDFSGSLYNEQFF.

This rearrangement joins TRBV19 to TRBJ1-4; tentative D call: TRBD1 (5 bases). Trimming took 6 bases from V and 8 from J, leaving 19 bases between them. Germline lookup yields CDR1 LNHDA and CDR2 SQIVND (reference sequence). The CDR3 has 15 residues. The CDR3 region has the DNA TGTGCCAGTAGAGGGGAGCTGGGAAGATACGAAAAACTGTTTTTT. Encoded protein: CASRGELGRYEKLFF. Full variable domain (missing parts from reference TRBV19 and TRBJ1-4): DGGITQSPKYLFRKEGQNVTLSCEQNLNHDAMYWYRQDPGQGLRLIYYSQIVNDFQKGDIAEGYSVSREKKESFPLTVTSAQKNPTAFYLCASRGELGRYEKLFFGSGTQLSVL.

The chain joins TRBV9 to TRBJ2-1; TRBD1 is a possible D gene (6 bases). The CDR3 consists of 17 residues. V was clipped by 0 bases and J by 4 bases, with 17 bases between them. CDR1 is SGDLS, CDR2 YYNGEE, per germline. CDR3 region: CASSVDDRWTQYNEQFF. The CDR3 DNA sequence: TGTGCCAGCAGCGTAGACGACAGGTGGACCCAATACAATGAGCAGTTCTTC.

The CDR3 coding sequence is TGTGCCAGCAGCTTAGGACAGGGGGTTCGGGAGACCCAGTACTTC. Translation gives CASSLGQGVRETQYF. This chain joins TRBV7-9 and TRBJ2-5, with 9 bases that match TRBD1. In germline, CDR1 is SEHNR, CDR2 FQNEAQ (reference sequence). Trimming removed 1 base from V and 5 bases from J; junction bases left unmatched: 5. The CDR3 length is 15 residues.

This chain joins TRBV18 and TRBJ2-2; possibly TRBD1 for D (6 bases). Trimming shortened V by 1 base and J by 5 bases, and 17 bases separated the two germline ends. There are 17 residues in the CDR3. The germline V gene encodes CDR1 KGHSH and CDR2 LQKENI. This chain's CDR3 is CASSPLIIQGLTGELFF. The CDR3 DNA reads TGTGCCAGCTCACCACTCATAATACAGGGCCTTACCGGGGAGCTGTTTTTT.

The chain is built from TRBV5-6 and TRBJ2-1; D not resolved. Trimming removed 0 bases from V and 7 bases from J, with 8 bases in between. The CDR3 loop spans 13 amino acids. Germline-derived CDR1 and CDR2 are SGHDT and YYEEEE. CDR3 in DNA: TGTGCCAGCAGCTTGGACATCTCTAATGAGCAGTTCTTC. Translated, it gives CASSLDISNEQFF.

V is TRBV7-8 and J is TRBJ1-5, with a tentative D call TRBD1 (6 bases). CDR1 and CDR2 (germline): SGHVS, FQNEAQ. Trimming removed 3 bases at V and 5 bases at J, with 26 bases between. The CDR3 spans 19 residues. The CDR3, as DNA: TGTGCCAGCAGCTTGTACAGGGTGGCAAGGCTAGGGGTAGATCAGCCCCAGCATTTT. Translation gives CASSLYRVARLGVDQPQHF. The complete variable domain, with remaining parts taken from reference TRBV7-8 and TRBJ1-5, reads GAGVSQSPRYKVAKRGQDVALRCDPISGHVSLFWYQQALGQGPEFLTYFQNEAQLDKSGLPSDRFFAERPEGSVSTLKIQRTQQEDSAVYLCASSLYRVARLGVDQPQHFGDGTRLSIL.

J is TRBJ1-5 and V is TRBV18; D unclear. V was pared by 0 bases and J by 2 bases, with 5 bases between. The CDR3 loop spans 14 amino acids. Germline CDR1 and CDR2: KGHSH and LQKENI. The CDR3 here is CASSPPNGNQPQHF. In nucleotides, the CDR3 is TGTGCCAGCTCACCACCGAACGGCAATCAGCCCCAGCATTTT.

This clone was counted once. DNA for the CDR3: TGTGCCAGCAGTTTATTGTCCGGGAGGGAGACCCAGTACTTC. It translates to CASSLLSGRETQYF. V and J are TRBV28 and TRBJ2-5, with 7 bases aligning to TRBD2. CDR1 and CDR2 (germline): MDHEN, SYDVKM. Unmatched junction bases numbered 4, after V lost 1 base and J lost 5 bases. This CDR3 has 14 amino acids. The whole variable domain, filled in from reference TRBV28 and TRBJ2-5, reads DVKVTQSSRYLVKRTGEKVFLECVQDMDHENMFWYRQDPGLGLRLIYFSYDVKMKEKGDIPEGYSVSREKKERFSLILESASTNQTSMYLCASSLLSGRETQYFGPGTRLLVL.